This T cell receptor (beta chain) was profiled in a study of T cells after yellow fever vaccination. Across the study: The fractions with low cell numbers were processed using SMART-Seq v4 Ultra Low Input.

Findings of the study overall: Most primary-vaccination clones recurred post-booster (nearly 98% CD4, about 87% CD8).

As to this clonotype: Mismatch with germline at one junction end may stem from a read error.

5'RACE template switching produced TCR cDNA carrying a universal primer site and UMIs. TCRdb analysed the 5' RACE reads with MiXCR anew, one entry per CDR3 protein. The table lists around 29,000 distinct CDR3 sequences, 6.3% of them singletons. The source of this sequence is a man in his thirties or forties who received the YFV17D yellow fever vaccine. The sequences come from PBMCs, either bulk or a sorted T-cell subset (CD4+, CD8+, memory, or dextramer-sorted; not recorded which), collected on the day of the yellow fever booster vaccination.

The CDR3 loop is CASSLGLRAYDQYF. The CDR3 DNA sequence: TGTGCCAGCAGCTTAGGGTTGCGGGCCTACGATCAGTACTTC. V is TRBV7-9 and J is TRBJ2-7; the D gene is possibly TRBD2 (5 bases). The germline gives CDR1 SEHNR, CDR2 FQNEAQ (reference sequence). This CDR3 has 14 amino acids. The full variable domain, with the rest looked up from reference TRBV7-9 and TRBJ2-7, is DTGVSQNPRHKITKRGQNVTFRCDPISEHNRLYWYRQTLGQGPEFLTYFQNEAQLEKSRLLSDRFSAERPKGSFSTLEIQRTEQGDSAMYLCASSLGLRAYDQYFGPGTRLTVT.